The 21 T cell receptor beta chains below come from one sample, sequenced in a study of breast tumors, draining lymph nodes, adjacent tissues. Axillary draining lymph nodes of breast cancer patients supplied the node samples. MiXCR was run by TCRdb on the multiplex PCR reads, yielding one entry per CDR3 protein. The sample carries about 140,000 distinct CDR3 sequences, 32% recorded once. The source material was axillary lymph node tissue. The receptors come from a female donor with breast cancer. Some clones in this sample may be carry-over from other donors' samples.

Regarding this clonotype: No conserved phenylalanine or tryptophan ends this CDR3, so it is likely a read error. The rearrangement joins TRBV3-1 to TRBJ2-2; D may be TRBD2 (6 bases). Germline values: CDR1 LGHDT, CDR2 YNNKEL (reference sequence). The CDR3 sequence is 14 residues long. V shed 4 bases and J shed 1 base, with 7 bases lying between them. The DNA for the CDR3 is TGTGCCAGCAGCCCCGGGAGGAACACCGGGGAGCTGTTTTGT. Translating gives CASSPGRNTGELFC.

This clonotype occurred many times. The genes are TRBV9 and TRBJ2-5; possibly TRBD2 for D (7 bases). The CDR3 extends over 14 amino acids. Germline values: CDR1 SGDLS, CDR2 YYNGEE. The germline V and J ends were trimmed by 0 bases and 3 bases, with 9 bases remaining between them. The CDR3 DNA sequence: TGTGCCAGCAGCGTAGGGGAGGGGGAAGAGACCCAGTACTTC. Its protein is CASSVGEGEETQYF. Full variable domain (remainder filled in from reference TRBV9 and TRBJ2-5): DSGVTQTPKHLITATGQRVTLRCSPRSGDLSVYWYQQSLDQGLQFLIQYYNGEERAKGNILERFSAQQFPDLHSELNLSSLELGDSALYFCASSVGEGEETQYFGPGTRLLVL.

The table lists this clonotype with a few counts. The chain uses TRBV10-3 and TRBJ1-1; 7 bases agree with TRBD1. The germline V gene has CDR1 ENHRY and CDR2 SYGVKD. V trimming: 10 bases; J trimming: 1 base; junction bases outside the gene matches: 3. The CDR3 is 12 residues long. CDR3 amino acids: CATGQENTEAFF. Here the CDR3 DNA reads TGTGCCACCGGACAGGAGAACACTGAAGCTTTCTTT.

This chain uses TRBV5-1 with TRBJ1-1; D is unresolved. CDR1 and CDR2 from the germline V gene are SGHRS and YFSETQ. The CDR3 contains 14 residues. The V gene lost 4 bases and the J gene lost 0 bases, with 10 bases spanning the gap. CDR3 nucleotides: TGCGCCAGCAGCGGAAACGGCTTGAACACTGAAGCTTTCTTT. Translated, it gives CASSGNGLNTEAFF.

The genes are TRBV2 and TRBJ1-4, with 7 bases that match TRBD1. The CDR3 is 15 amino acids. The trim removed 2 bases at V and 8 bases at J, leaving 8 bases unmatched. Germline V CDR1 and CDR2: SNHLY, FYNNEI. The DNA of the CDR3 is TGTGCCAGCAGTGAACTCCAGGGGGAGAGGGAAAAACTGTTTTTT. This sequence encodes CASSELQGEREKLFF.

This clonotype was detected many times. V and J are TRBV20-1 and TRBJ1-5; D call uncertain. With 1 base removed from V and 5 bases from J, the gap between germline ends came to 12 bases. Germline V lookup: CDR1 DFQATT, CDR2 SNEGSKA (reference sequence). The CDR3 covers 14 residues. In DNA, the CDR3 is TGCAGTGCTAGAGTCCAGGATGGAGATCAGCCCCAGCATTTT. This sequence encodes CSARVQDGDQPQHF.

This sequence joins TRBV7-9 and TRBJ2-5, with D perhaps matching TRBD1 or TRBD2 (5 bases each). The CDR3 consists of 15 residues. CDR1 is SEHNR, CDR2 FQNEAQ, per germline (reference sequence). Between the trimmed V and J ends, which lost 5 bases and 9 bases, there was a span of 22 bases. This chain's CDR3 is CASSRGDGSNQPQYF. CDR3 bases: TGTGCCAGCAGCCGAGGGGACGGTAGCAATCAGCCCCAGTACTTC.

Ten or more counts support this clonotype. The V and J genes are TRBV5-6 and TRBJ1-6; D is uncertain. Germline lookup yields CDR1 SGHDT and CDR2 YYEEEE. V lost 7 bases to trimming and J lost 5 bases, with 10 bases between them. The CDR3 runs to 13 residues. CDR3 DNA: TGTGCCAGCTTCACGCATGATAATTCACCCCTCCACTTT. Translating gives CASFTHDNSPLHF.

This clonotype has just a few counts. The rearrangement joins TRBV6-5 to TRBJ1-5; D is possibly TRBD1 (5 bases). In germline, CDR1 is MNHEY, CDR2 SVGAGI. V was cut by 0 bases and J by 7 bases, with 13 bases left in between. The CDR3 extends over 15 amino acids. The CDR3 sequence: CASSYSSRGGQPQHF. The CDR3 nucleotides read TGTGCCAGCAGTTACTCGAGTAGGGGTGGCCAGCCCCAGCATTTT.

V usage is TRBV5-1 and J usage is TRBJ2-1; D is possibly TRBD2 (6 bases). Germline V CDR1 and CDR2: SGHRS, YFSETQ. This CDR3 is 15 amino acids long. The V and J ends lost 1 base and 4 bases respectively, with 12 bases between them. CDR3 sequence reads: CASSLYGGKYNEQFF. CDR3 DNA: TGCGCCAGCAGCTTGTACGGGGGAAAGTACAATGAGCAGTTCTTC.

This clonotype appeared many times. The chain links TRBV5-1 to TRBJ2-7; tentative D call: TRBD1 (6 bases). Germline CDR1 and CDR2: SGHRS and YFSETQ. The CDR3 totals 15 residues. V lost 0 bases and J lost 4, with 14 bases in between. CDR3 DNA: TGCGCCAGCAGCTTGGGTGGTCAGGGGAATTACGAGCAGTACGTC. Translation: CASSLGGQGNYEQYV.

This clonotype was seen repeatedly, ten times or more. The rearrangement links TRBV7-9 to TRBJ1-3; D might be TRBD1 (6 bases). This CDR3 has 15 amino acids. V shed 5 bases and J shed 0 bases, with 11 bases lying between them. CDR1 SEHNR and CDR2 FQNEAQ come from the germline V gene (reference sequence). The CDR3 sequence: CASSGTGFSGNTIYF. DNA of the CDR3: TGTGCCAGCAGCGGTACAGGGTTCTCTGGAAACACCATATATTTT.

Ten or more counts support this clonotype. The rearrangement links TRBV5-1 to TRBJ2-7, with TRBD1 matching over 8 bases. CDR1 and CDR2 from the germline V gene are SGHRS and YFSETQ. J gave up 0 bases and V 5 bases, and 4 bases lay outside the gene matches. The CDR3 consists of 14 residues. CDR3: CASRRDRISYEQYV. The CDR3 DNA follows: TGCGCCAGCAGACGGGACAGGATCTCCTACGAGCAGTACGTC.

This clonotype occurred many times. The V gene is TRBV24-1, the J gene TRBJ2-3; 7 positions agree with TRBD1. The trim removed 4 bases at V and 1 base at J, leaving 1 base unmatched. The CDR3 spans 14 residues. Germline values: CDR1 KGHDR, CDR2 SFDVKD. The CDR3 DNA reads TGTGCCACCAGTGAAACAGGGGGCACAGATACGCAGTATTTT. The encoded protein is CATSETGGTDTQYF.

The CDR3 reads CASSLRLGLGQSGEKLFF. CDR3 DNA sequence: TGTGCCAGCTCACTTCGGTTGGGCTTGGGGCAGAGCGGTGAAAAACTGTTTTTT. V is TRBV18 and J is TRBJ1-4; D is possibly TRBD1 (5 bases). This CDR3 spans 18 amino acids. Germline loops: CDR1 KGHSH, CDR2 LQKENI. Trimming cost V 4 bases and J 7 bases, with 25 bases left between them.

This clonotype was found once. The J gene is TRBJ2-5, the V gene TRBV9, with TRBD2 matching 9 bases. The germline CDR1 and CDR2 sequences are SGDLS and YYNGEE. The CDR3 is 14 residues long. J gave up 5 bases and V 4 bases, and 6 bases lay outside the gene matches. The CDR3 coding sequence is TGTGCCAGCAGCAAGGCGGGGGGGCCCGAGACCCAGTACTTC. As protein: CASSKAGGPETQYF.

This clonotype was seen many times. This chain links TRBV2 with TRBJ2-7; 11 bases map to TRBD1. Germline loops: CDR1 SNHLY, CDR2 FYNNEI. Losses at the gene ends were 2 bases for V and 9 bases for J; bases not matched to a gene: 6. The CDR3 runs to 14 residues. The CDR3 loop reads CASSEPGQGVLQYF. CDR3 DNA: TGTGCCAGCAGTGAACCGGGACAGGGGGTTCTGCAGTACTTC.

This clonotype was detected a few times. This sequence may be a read error, since a much larger clone differs from it by one base. The V call is TRBV9, the J call TRBJ2-1; TRBD2 matches at 8 bases. Germline CDR1 reads SGDLS; CDR2 reads YYNGEE. The CDR3 runs to 16 residues. The CDR3, as DNA: TGTGCCAGCAGCGTAGATCCAGCGGGGGTAAACAATGCGCAGTTCTTC. Its translation is CASSVDPAGVNNAQFF.

A remark on this clonotype: This clone may be a read error of a much larger clone one base away. The gene calls are TRBV5-1 and TRBJ2-3, with D maybe TRBD1 (6 bases). The CDR3 has 12 amino acids. CDR1 is SGHRS, CDR2 YFSETQ, per germline. The CDR3 is CASSGDTDTHYF. CDR3 sequence (DNA): TGCGCCAGCAGCGGGGACACAGATACGCACTATTTT.

The sample holds many counts of this clonotype. The V and J genes are TRBV6-2 or TRBV6-3 and TRBJ2-1; D is perhaps TRBD2 (6 bases). Germline CDR1 MNHEY, CDR2 SVGEGT. Trimming removed 6 bases at V and 8 bases at J, with 11 bases between. The length of the CDR3 is 12 residues. In DNA form, the CDR3 reads TGTGCCAGCAGGGACTCGGGGGATGAGCAGTTCTTC. This translates into CASRDSGDEQFF.

This clonotype showed up many times. CDR3 protein: CASSQARDSAQYF. The CDR3 coding sequence is TGTGCCAGTAGCCAAGCCCGGGACAGCGCGCAGTATTTT. J is TRBJ2-3 and V is TRBV19, with 7 nucleotides matching TRBD1. Trimming removed 6 bases from V and 10 bases from J; junction bases left unmatched: 10. From germline, CDR1 is LNHDA and CDR2 SQIVND (reference sequence). CDR3 length equals 13 residues.